This entry lists 14 T cell receptor beta chains sequenced from one sample in a study of tumor-infiltrating lymphocytes in primary liver carcinoma. cDNA specific to TCR beta was made from 500 ng of total RNA, with a constant-region primer employed for priming. Each TCR beta library was derived from three nested multiplex PCR rounds that employed slightly modified ARM-PCR. TRBV1-TRBV30 forward and Cbeta reverse primers drove the first two approximately 11-cycle rounds. TCRdb re-called the multiplex PCR reads with MiXCR, one entry per CDR3 protein. The table lists approximately 330,000 distinct CDR3 sequences, roughly 61% of them singletons. The researchers obtained blood RNA from unsorted whole blood and also extracted germline DNA. Material for sequencing was peripheral blood. The receptors here all came from a man aged 40-49 years with primary liver carcinoma and hepatitis B virus infection.

On this clonotype itself: This may come from a read error, since a much larger clone is one base off. V is TRBV6-2 or TRBV6-3 and J is TRBJ1-5; D not certain. The V gene's germline CDR1 is MNHEY and CDR2 SVGEGT. The CDR3 runs 14 residues. The DNA of the CDR3 is TGTGCCAGCAGAGTCGACGTGGGGAATCAGTCCCAGCATTTT. Amino acids: CASRVDVGNQSQHF.

In this sample, this clonotype turned up a few times. The chain carries TRBV28 and TRBJ2-4, with D tentatively TRBD2 (5 bases). Trimming left V 2 bases short and J 0 bases short, with 11 bases between. CDR3 length: 16 residues. From germline, CDR1 is MDHEN and CDR2 SYDVKM. CDR3 loop: CASSLPGLLAKNIQYF. CDR3 DNA sequence: TGTGCCAGCAGTTTACCCGGACTGCTAGCCAAAAACATTCAGTACTTC. Full variable domain (remainder filled in from reference TRBV28 and TRBJ2-4): DVKVTQSSRYLVKRTGEKVFLECVQDMDHENMFWYRQDPGLGLRLIYFSYDVKMKEKGDIPEGYSVSREKKERFSLILESASTNQTSMYLCASSLPGLLAKNIQYFGAGTRLSVL.

Concerning this clonotype itself: One end of the junction does not line up with germline, which may come from a read error. The gene calls are TRBV6-2 or TRBV6-3 and TRBJ2-7, with D possibly called TRBD1 or TRBD2 (6 bases each). The CDR3 is 16 amino acids. The germline V gene has CDR1 MNHEY and CDR2 SVGEGT. The CDR3 loop reads CASSWGARGNSYEQYF. The DNA for the CDR3 is TGTGCCAGCAGTTGGGGGGCGCGGGGAAACTCCTATGAGCAGTACTTC.

This clonotype has just one count. One junction end does not reproduce the germline sequence, and a read error may be involved. The J gene is TRBJ2-7, the V gene TRBV6-6, with D possibly being TRBD2 (5 bases). The length of the CDR3 is 11 residues. Germline V CDR1 and CDR2: MNHNY, SVGAGI (reference sequence). In DNA, the CDR3 is TGTGTCAGCAGCCTCCCCGGGGAGCAGCACTTC. Translated: CVSSLPGEQHF.

Points on this clonotype: One end of the junction does not line up with germline, which may come from a read error. This chain links TRBV13 with TRBJ2-6; 9 bases are a match to TRBD1. This CDR3 is built from 18 residues. The V gene's germline CDR1 is PRHDT and CDR2 FYEKMQ (reference sequence). For the CDR3, the DNA is TGTGCCAGTAGCTTCGGGACAGGGTCAGTATCTGGGGCCAACGTCCTGACTTTC. This encodes CASSFGTGSVSGANVLTF.

As regards this clonotype: The conserved phenylalanine or tryptophan normally closing the CDR3 is absent here, so this likely arose from a read error. The chain joins TRBV29-1 to TRBJ2-7; TRBD1 agrees at 10 bases. The CDR3 covers 14 residues. Losses at the gene ends were 8 bases for V and 3 bases for J; bases not matched to a gene: 10. The germline V gene has CDR1 SQVTM and CDR2 ANQGSEA. CDR3 sequence: CSISGRTGGYEQYS. As DNA, the CDR3 is TGCAGCATTAGTGGGAGGACAGGGGGCTACGAGCAGTACTCC.

V and J are TRBV11-2 and TRBJ2-3; D ambiguous. Germline loops: CDR1 SGHAT, CDR2 FQNNGV. Trimming stripped 1 base from V and 8 bases from J, with 13 bases between. The length of the CDR3 is 14 residues. Here the CDR3 DNA reads TGTGCCAGCAGCTTAGGGTCGTTCACATTTACGCAGTATTTT. This translates into CASSLGSFTFTQYF.

The chain couples TRBV25-1 to TRBJ2-3; 8 bases map to TRBD2. Per the germline V gene, CDR1 is MGHDK and CDR2 is SYGVNS. V trimming: 5 bases; J trimming: 1 base; junction bases outside the gene matches: 5. CDR3 length equals 15 residues. CDR3 sequence reads: CASSTTTSGTDTQYF. CDR3 DNA: TGTGCCAGCAGTACCACGACTAGCGGCACAGATACGCAGTATTTT.

About this clonotype: At one end the junction does not follow the germline gene, possibly because of a read error. This chain connects TRBV11-2 to TRBJ1-4, with D unclear. The CDR3 has 14 amino acids. The germline CDR1 and CDR2 sequences are SGHAT and FQNNGV. The CDR3 reads CASSLRMDNEKLFF. The CDR3 DNA reads TGTGCTAGCAGCTTACGCATGGATAATGAAAAACTGTTTTTT.

This sequence joins TRBV12-5 and TRBJ2-2, with 7 bases matching TRBD1. Germline V lookup: CDR1 LGHNT, CDR2 FRNRAP. The V gene end was trimmed by 6 bases and the J gene end by 9 bases; junction bases not matched to a gene: 10. The CDR3 loop spans 14 amino acids. The CDR3 DNA reads TGTGCTAGTGGACGAGGGACAGAAACCTGGGAGCTGTTTTTT. Translation: CASGRGTETWELFF. Full variable domain (rest looked up from reference TRBV12-5 and TRBJ2-2): DARVTQTPRHKVTEMGQEVTMRCQPILGHNTVFWYRQTMMQGLELLAYFRNRAPLDDSGMPKDRFSAEMPDATLATLKIQPSEPRDSAVYFCASGRGTETWELFFGEGSRLTVL.

This clonotype was seen at least ten times. The V call is TRBV4-1, the J call TRBJ2-2, with 10 nucleotides matching TRBD2. This CDR3 spans 14 amino acids. V shed 9 bases, J shed 4 bases, and the junction held 5 bases outside the gene matches. The germline V gene has CDR1 MGHRA and CDR2 YSYEKL. The CDR3 DNA sequence: TGCGCCAGTACGGCTAGCGGGGGCACCGGGGAGCTGTTTTTT. This translates into CASTASGGTGELFF.

As to this clonotype: Given a much more abundant clone one base away, this may be a read error. The conserved final phenylalanine or tryptophan is absent from the CDR3, which likely points to a read error. V is TRBV6-6 and J is TRBJ2-7, with D possibly being TRBD1 (6 bases). This CDR3 region has 16 residues. V was clipped by 3 bases and J by 3 bases, with 18 bases between them. Germline V gene sequence: CDR1 MNHNY, CDR2 SVGAGI (reference sequence). This CDR3 reads CASSYLQGSTSYEQYS. The CDR3, as DNA: TGTGCCAGCAGTTATCTTCAGGGGAGTACTAGCTACGAGCAGTACTCC.

The CDR3 protein is CVNSLDRAGQEQYF. The CDR3 nucleotides are TGTGTCAACAGCTTAGATAGGGCGGGACAAGAGCAGTACTTC. The chain is built from TRBV11-2 and TRBJ2-7; D might be TRBD1 or TRBD2, each matching 6 bases. The CDR3 runs 14 residues. CDR1 is SGHAT, CDR2 FQNNGV, per germline. Drawing the rest from reference TRBV11-2 and TRBJ2-7, the complete variable domain is EAGVAQSPRYKIIEKRQSVAFWCNPISGHATLYWYQQILGQGPKLLIQFQNNGVVDDSQLPKDRFSAERLKGVDSTLKIQPAKLEDSAVYLCVNSLDRAGQEQYFGPGTRLTVT.

Turning to this clonotype: A read error is possible here, since a much larger clone lies one base away. The chain is built from TRBV6-6 and TRBJ2-3, with TRBD2 identical over 7 bases. The CDR3 has 16 residues. V gave up 1 base and J gave up 2 bases; unmatched junction bases: 6. Germline-derived CDR1 and CDR2 are MNHNY and SVGAGI (reference sequence). CDR3 loop: CASSYFGGGPTDTQYF. In nucleotides, the CDR3 is TGTGCCAGCAGTTACTTCGGGGGAGGGCCCACAGATACGCAGTATTTT.